This T cell receptor beta chain was captured by sequencing in a study of T cell responses to AZD1222 COVID-19 vaccine (dated by TCRdb to the early 2020s). For the wider study: A total of about 230 trial participants underwent TCR sequencing, of whom about 210 received two doses of AZD1222 and about 25 received two doses of the MenACWY control vaccine. Trial participants were enrolled by age into 18-55, 56-69 and 70-plus year subgroups, with roughly 160, 29 and 62 TCR-sequenced participants respectively.

V loses 3 bases of germline sequence and J loses 6 bases, and the interval between the two ends is 9 bases. From the cysteine through the phenylalanine, the CDR3 covers 13 amino acids. Only the CDR3 region is kept as DNA, spanning 39 bases read in frame from base 1. CDR1 is given as LGHNA and CDR2 as YSLEER, both from the germline V gene. The CDR3 regions of human TCRbeta chains were subjected to immunosequencing. In the original analysis: Repertoire TCRs were matched against a reference library of SARS-CoV-2-specific TCRs generated with the MIRA antigen-specificity platform. Breadth was defined as the fraction of unique TCRs that were SARS-CoV-2-associated, and depth was defined as the fraction of total T cells that were SARS-CoV-2-associated. Using the MIRA data, each spike-specific TCR was mapped to the spike region that the TCR reacts to and placed in a CD4 or CD8 class. Log10-transformed breadth and depth values were compared by one-way ANOVA with Sidak's multiple comparisons tests. This is the immuneACCESS table as TCRdb keeps it, with only in-frame sequences that have V and J called. A part of the clones is gone; compared with another copy, unresolved V genes explain less than half, and the rest is unexplained. V and J calls plus clone size are reproduced from that table; the DNA served to infer D and trimming. Across this sample there are 130,000 to 150,000 clones, with about 92% seen only once. The top ten constitute roughly 1.5% of the sample.

The investigation overall reported the following: Participants were mostly white British and included more females than males, and it was suggested by the authors that clonal diversity may have been underestimated. Conclusions about previously exposed vaccinees were limited because only six or seven AZD1222 recipients were SARS-CoV-2 seropositive at baseline. After two AZD1222 doses, both the breadth and the depth of spike-specific TCRs were significantly higher than at day 0 and than in MenACWY recipients. The 56-69-year group was small, and its depth increase did not reach significance, likely because of low power. The whole spike protein was spanned by vaccine-associated CD4 TCRs, and dominant responses were seen in regions 160-218 and 743-854. Nearly half of unique spike-specific TCRs reportedly recognized epitopes outside regions mutated in the B.1.351 and B.1.1.7 variants. Because no samples from the day 14 peak response were available, repertoires could be characterized only after the peak T cell response.

The intended sense of this specimen's time point label: about 28 days (+/-7) after the second vaccine dose. AZD1222 recipients whose second dose came at about 4 weeks and those whose second dose came at about 12 weeks were combined into one group, since spike-specific TCR depth and breadth did not differ between the two schedules. Vaccinee samples came from UK trials COV001 and COV002, including a single-blind randomized controlled phase 2/3 trial of AZD1222 (ChAdOx1 nCoV-19) in healthy adults. For TCRbeta chain sequencing, PBMC samples from trial participants were taken at day 0 and at day 28 after the second dose. In regard to this clone: Its antigen target is currently unknown. There are no base qualities to consult, and no much larger clone falls within one base.

The sample consisted of peripheral blood, taken 28 days after the second AZD1222 dose. This chain is built from TRBV4-3 and TRBJ1-5, with no confident D gene call. This TCR came from an adult who received the AZD1222 COVID-19 vaccine. The sequenced DNA: TGCGCCAGCAGCCAGGTTGATAGTCAGCCCCAGCATTTT. This translates into CASSQVDSQPQHF.